These 20 T cell receptor beta chains share one sample of origin, sequenced in a study of regulatory dendritic cells for organ transplantation. Sequencing was performed with immunoSEQ multiplex PCR; in TCRdb, only in-frame clones are kept and a portion is missing. The sample gives approximately 35,000 clones, about 89% of which show up once; about 0.063% is in the top ten. The source material was naive CD4+ T cells from blood. Indicated subset: CD45RA+ naive T cells. The receptor source for this set is a human donor in good health.

Only one count was recorded for this clone. The chain links TRBV18 to TRBJ2-7; D remains unclear. V was pared by 0 bases and J by 2 bases, with 11 bases between. CDR3 size: 15 residues. From germline, CDR1 is KGHSH and CDR2 LQKENI. The CDR3 reads CASSPPRGETYEQYF. CDR3 coding DNA: TGTGCCAGCTCACCACCTCGTGGGGAAACCTACGAGCAGTACTTC. Supplemented by reference TRBV18 and TRBJ2-7, the full variable domain reads NAGVMQNPRHLVRRRGQEARLRCSPMKGHSHVYWYRQLPEEGLKFMVYLQKENIIDESGMPKERFSAEFPKEGPSILRIQQVVRGDSAAYFCASSPPRGETYEQYFGPGTRLTVT.

This rearrangement joins TRBV7-9 to TRBJ2-3, with D possibly matching TRBD2 (6 bases). The V gene's germline CDR1 is SEHNR and CDR2 FQNEAQ (reference sequence). This CDR3 is 15 amino acids long. Trimming left V 6 bases short and J 4 bases short, with 17 bases between. CDR3: CASSPDRGWPDTQYF. The DNA of the CDR3 is TGTGCCAGCAGTCCAGACCGGGGGTGGCCAGATACGCAGTATTTT.

With regard to this clone: The sample has other DNA sequences that encode this CDR3 too. This sequence joins TRBV7-6 and TRBJ2-5; D may match TRBD1 or TRBD2 (5 bases each). This CDR3 comprises 14 residues. V dropped 6 bases and J dropped 1 base, with 12 bases sitting between them. CDR1 is SGHVS, CDR2 FNYEAQ, per germline. As DNA, the CDR3 is TGTGCCAGCAGTCACGACAGCGGCCAAGAGACCCAGTACTTC. As protein: CASSHDSGQETQYF.

In this sample, this clone turned up a few times. The chain carries TRBV7-2 and TRBJ1-1; 7 bases match TRBD1. Germline CDR1 reads SGHTA; CDR2 reads FQGNSA. The trim removed 3 bases at V and 7 bases at J, leaving 2 bases unmatched. CDR3 length: 12 residues. The DNA of the CDR3 is TGTGCCAGCAGCTTCGCAGGGGGTGAAGCTTTCTTT. Protein product: CASSFAGGEAFF.

The chain couples TRBV4-2 to TRBJ1-2; 9 bases align to TRBD1. The CDR3 length is 16 residues. In germline, CDR1 is LGHNA, CDR2 YNFKEQ. V shed 0 bases and J 7 bases; nucleotides not matched to a gene: 9. CDR3 bases: TGTGCCAGCAGCCAAGAGGGGGGACAGGGCTTTGGTGGCTACACCTTC. Translated: CASSQEGGQGFGGYTF.

The chain uses TRBV28 and TRBJ1-2; 11 bases fit TRBD1. CDR1 and CDR2 from the germline V gene are MDHEN and SYDVKM. The CDR3 spans 15 residues. Germline trimming cut 2 bases from V and 8 bases from J; bases unmatched to any gene: 7. In DNA form, the CDR3 reads TGTGCCAGCAGTTTAGCAGGACAGGGGGCCGGGGGCTACACCTTC. It yields the protein CASSLAGQGAGGYTF.

V gene TRBV19 combines with J gene TRBJ1-3; tentatively, D is TRBD1 (5 bases). The CDR3 loop spans 14 amino acids. Trimming removed 6 bases from V and 4 bases from J, with 13 bases in between. The V gene's germline CDR1 is LNHDA and CDR2 SQIVND (reference sequence). Here the CDR3 reads CASRTVHTGNTIYF. The CDR3, as DNA: TGTGCCAGTAGGACAGTCCACACAGGAAACACCATATATTTT. The full variable domain, completed using reference TRBV19 and TRBJ1-3, is DGGITQSPKYLFRKEGQNVTLSCEQNLNHDAMYWYRQDPGQGLRLIYYSQIVNDFQKGDIAEGYSVSREKKESFPLTVTSAQKNPTAFYLCASRTVHTGNTIYFGEGSWLTVV.

The chain employs TRBV13 and TRBJ2-7; D perhaps matches TRBD2 (6 bases). Deletions cut 3 bases from V and 3 bases from J, with 15 bases between. The CDR3 runs to 15 residues. Germline CDR1 and CDR2: PRHDT and FYEKMQ (reference sequence). CDR3 DNA sequence: TGTGCCAGCAGCTTTAACCGGGGGATGATCTACGAGCAGTACTTC. It is translated as CASSFNRGMIYEQYF.

V gene TRBV5-1 combines with J gene TRBJ2-7; D unclear. Germline V gene sequence: CDR1 SGHRS, CDR2 YFSETQ. This CDR3 region has 11 residues. V was cut by 0 bases and J by 3 bases, with 1 base left in between. The CDR3 sequence: CASSLDYEQYF. The CDR3 DNA reads TGCGCCAGCAGCTTGGACTACGAGCAGTACTTC.

The chain uses TRBV4-1 and TRBJ2-2; D is possibly TRBD2 (5 bases). This CDR3 comprises 15 residues. The V end was cut by 2 bases, the J end by 3 bases, with 10 bases between. The germline gives CDR1 MGHRA, CDR2 YSYEKL. This chain's CDR3 is CASSQIPRDTGELFF. The CDR3 DNA sequence: TGCGCCAGCAGCCAAATTCCGCGGGACACCGGGGAGCTGTTTTTT.

This rearrangement joins TRBV9 to TRBJ2-1; possible D gene TRBD2, 6 bases. CDR1 is SGDLS and CDR2 is YYNGEE in the germline V gene. V lost 0 bases and J 13 bases, leaving 20 bases between the germline ends. The CDR3 is 15 amino acids. The CDR3 protein is CASSVGWGDSTYQFF. CDR3 DNA: TGTGCCAGCAGCGTAGGGTGGGGGGACTCGACATATCAGTTCTTC. The entire variable domain, with the rest obtained from reference TRBV9 and TRBJ2-1, is as follows: DSGVTQTPKHLITATGQRVTLRCSPRSGDLSVYWYQQSLDQGLQFLIQYYNGEERAKGNILERFSAQQFPDLHSELNLSSLELGDSALYFCASSVGWGDSTYQFFGPGTRLTVL.

This chain joins TRBV5-4 and TRBJ2-7; D might be TRBD1 (6 bases). The V gene's germline CDR1 is SGHNT and CDR2 YYREEE (reference sequence). The CDR3 is made up of 13 amino acids. Trimming removed 0 bases from V and 4 bases from J, with 8 bases in between. The CDR3 nucleotides are TGTGCCAGCAGCTTGGACAGGGCATACGAGCAGTACTTC. It codes for CASSLDRAYEQYF.

V is TRBV4-1 and J is TRBJ1-6, with D unresolved. The CDR3 totals 15 residues. V lost 2 bases and J 14 bases, leaving 19 bases between the germline ends. The V gene's germline CDR1 is MGHRA and CDR2 YSYEKL. CDR3 in amino acids: CASSQSVNEPSALHF. The CDR3 nucleotides are TGCGCCAGCAGCCAAAGCGTTAACGAACCATCCGCCCTCCACTTT.

V gene TRBV19 combines with J gene TRBJ2-3; no definite D call. Trimming took off 5 bases at V and 4 bases at J, with 7 bases between the two ends. The length of the CDR3 is 12 residues. From germline, CDR1 is LNHDA and CDR2 SQIVND (reference sequence). CDR3 sequence reads: CASSAPPDTQYF. The CDR3 bases are TGTGCCAGTAGTGCTCCCCCAGATACGCAGTATTTT.

The chain uses TRBV18 and TRBJ2-3, with 9 bases fitting TRBD2. The CDR3 totals 16 residues. Looked up from germline, CDR1 is KGHSH and CDR2 is LQKENI. J lost 3 bases, V lost 1 base, and 5 bases had no gene match. CDR3 nucleotides: TGTGCCAGCTCACCACTCCCAGCGGGGGGAACAGATACGCAGTATTTT. Its translation is CASSPLPAGGTDTQYF.

This rearrangement joins TRBV19 to TRBJ2-5; 11 bases agree with TRBD2. CDR1 LNHDA and CDR2 SQIVND come from the germline V gene (reference sequence). This CDR3 has 14 residues. The V segment lost 8 bases and the J segment 7 bases; nucleotides outside the gene matches: 9. CDR3 bases: TGTGCCAGTCAGTCTAGCGGGAGGTTGGGGACCCAGTACTTC. Amino acid sequence: CASQSSGRLGTQYF. Complete variable domain (other parts from reference TRBV19 and TRBJ2-5): DGGITQSPKYLFRKEGQNVTLSCEQNLNHDAMYWYRQDPGQGLRLIYYSQIVNDFQKGDIAEGYSVSREKKESFPLTVTSAQKNPTAFYLCASQSSGRLGTQYFGPGTRLLVL.

The J gene is TRBJ2-5, the V gene TRBV6-6; unclear D gene. Germline V gives CDR1 MNHNY, CDR2 SVGAGI (reference sequence). The CDR3 sequence is 11 residues long. V was trimmed by 2 bases and J by 10 bases, leaving 8 bases between them. This CDR3 reads CASSYTVGQYF. Written as DNA, the CDR3 is TGTGCCAGCAGTTACACAGTGGGCCAGTACTTC.

J is TRBJ1-1 and V is TRBV30, with D possibly TRBD1 on 5 matching bases. V was pared by 3 bases and J by 0 bases, with 11 bases between. Per the germline V gene, CDR1 is GTSNPN and CDR2 is SVGIG (reference sequence). This CDR3 comprises 14 residues. For the CDR3, the DNA is TGTGCCTGGAGCCGGGGGGTTTTGAACACTGAAGCTTTCTTT. Translation: CAWSRGVLNTEAFF.

V gene TRBV19 combines with J gene TRBJ2-7, with 11 bases fitting TRBD2. The CDR3 loop spans 15 amino acids. J lost 4 bases, V lost 5 bases, and 7 bases had no gene match. The germline gives CDR1 LNHDA, CDR2 SQIVND (reference sequence). The CDR3 DNA follows: TGTGCCAGTAGTCCGTGGGGACTAGCGGTTTACGAGCAGTACTTC. Residues: CASSPWGLAVYEQYF. The full variable domain, completed using reference TRBV19 and TRBJ2-7, is DGGITQSPKYLFRKEGQNVTLSCEQNLNHDAMYWYRQDPGQGLRLIYYSQIVNDFQKGDIAEGYSVSREKKESFPLTVTSAQKNPTAFYLCASSPWGLAVYEQYFGPGTRLTVT.

The V and J genes are TRBV9 and TRBJ1-2; D is ambiguous. The V end was cut by 2 bases, the J end by 4 bases, with 12 bases between. The CDR3 totals 14 residues. The V gene's germline CDR1 is SGDLS and CDR2 YYNGEE. CDR3 sequence reads: CASSVISGSYGYTF. In nucleotides, the CDR3 is TGTGCCAGCAGCGTGATCTCGGGGAGCTATGGCTACACCTTC. Variable domain in full (rest from reference TRBV9 and TRBJ1-2): DSGVTQTPKHLITATGQRVTLRCSPRSGDLSVYWYQQSLDQGLQFLIQYYNGEERAKGNILERFSAQQFPDLHSELNLSSLELGDSALYFCASSVISGSYGYTFGSGTRLTVV.